The T cell receptor (beta chain) under discussion was sequenced for a study of blood T cell repertoires in COVID-19. Sequencing was performed with immunoSEQ multiplex PCR; in TCRdb, only in-frame clones are kept and a portion is missing. This sample has over 200,000 clones, with 80% to 85% found just once. Germline-derived CDR1 and CDR2 are MGHRA and YSYEKL. CDR3 length: 13 amino acids. The germline V and J ends were trimmed by 6 bases and 12 bases, with 18 bases remaining between them. Sequencing was done on a sample of peripheral blood. The gene calls are TRBV4-1 and TRBJ2-1, with D perhaps matching TRBD2 (7 bases). The receptor was isolated from a human donor in a cohort sampled during active COVID-19. Written as DNA, the CDR3 is TGCGCCAGCAGTCAGGGAGGGGGGGGTCGGCAGTTCTTC. Translating gives CASSQGGGGRQFF.